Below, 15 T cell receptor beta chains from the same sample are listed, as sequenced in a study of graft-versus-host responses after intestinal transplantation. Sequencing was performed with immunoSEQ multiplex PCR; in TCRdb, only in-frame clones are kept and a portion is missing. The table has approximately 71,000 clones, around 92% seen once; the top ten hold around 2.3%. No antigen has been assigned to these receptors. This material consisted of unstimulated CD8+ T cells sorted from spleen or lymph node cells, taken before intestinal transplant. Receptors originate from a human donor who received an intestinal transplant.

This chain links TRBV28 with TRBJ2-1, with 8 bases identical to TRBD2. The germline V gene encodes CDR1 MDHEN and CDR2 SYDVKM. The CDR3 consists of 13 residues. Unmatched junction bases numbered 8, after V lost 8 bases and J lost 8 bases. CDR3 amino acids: CASAEAGGDEQFF. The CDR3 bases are TGTGCCAGCGCAGAGGCGGGAGGAGATGAGCAGTTCTTC.

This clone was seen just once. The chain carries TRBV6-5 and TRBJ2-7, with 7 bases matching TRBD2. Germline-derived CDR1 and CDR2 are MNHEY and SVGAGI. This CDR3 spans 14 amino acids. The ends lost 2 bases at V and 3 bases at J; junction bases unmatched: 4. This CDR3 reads CASSYAGGGYEQYF. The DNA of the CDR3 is TGTGCCAGCAGTTACGCAGGCGGGGGCTACGAGCAGTACTTC.

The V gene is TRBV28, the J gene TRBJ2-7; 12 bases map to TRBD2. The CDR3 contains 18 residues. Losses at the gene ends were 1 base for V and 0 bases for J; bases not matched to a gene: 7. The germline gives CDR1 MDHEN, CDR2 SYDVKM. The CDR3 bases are TGTGCCAGCAGTTTATTGCTAGCGGGGGGGTCAAGCTCCTACGAGCAGTACTTC. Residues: CASSLLLAGGSSSYEQYF. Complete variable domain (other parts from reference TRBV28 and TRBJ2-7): DVKVTQSSRYLVKRTGEKVFLECVQDMDHENMFWYRQDPGLGLRLIYFSYDVKMKEKGDIPEGYSVSREKKERFSLILESASTNQTSMYLCASSLLLAGGSSSYEQYFGPGTRLTVT.

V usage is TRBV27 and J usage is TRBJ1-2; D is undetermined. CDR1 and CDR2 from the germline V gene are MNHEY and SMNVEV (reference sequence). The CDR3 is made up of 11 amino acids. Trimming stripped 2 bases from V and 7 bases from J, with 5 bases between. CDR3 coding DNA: TGTGCCAGCAGTTTACAGGTTGGCTACACCTTC. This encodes CASSLQVGYTF.

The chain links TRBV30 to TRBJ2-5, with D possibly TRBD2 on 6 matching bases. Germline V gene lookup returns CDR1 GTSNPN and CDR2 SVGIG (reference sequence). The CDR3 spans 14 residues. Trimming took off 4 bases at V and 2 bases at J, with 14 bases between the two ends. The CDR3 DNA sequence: TGTGCCTGGAATCGGGGGTATCCACAAGAGACCCAGTACTTC. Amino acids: CAWNRGYPQETQYF.

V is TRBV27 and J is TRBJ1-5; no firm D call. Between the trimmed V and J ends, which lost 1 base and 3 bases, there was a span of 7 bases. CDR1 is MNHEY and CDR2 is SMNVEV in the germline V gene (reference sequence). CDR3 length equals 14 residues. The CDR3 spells CASSLWADNQPQHF. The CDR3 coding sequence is TGTGCCAGCAGTTTATGGGCAGACAATCAGCCCCAGCATTTT.

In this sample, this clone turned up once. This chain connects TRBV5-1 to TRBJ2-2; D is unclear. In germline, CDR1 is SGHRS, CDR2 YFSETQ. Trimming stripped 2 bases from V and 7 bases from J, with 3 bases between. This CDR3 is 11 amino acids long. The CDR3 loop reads CASSFSGELFF. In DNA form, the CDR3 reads TGCGCCAGCAGCTTCAGCGGGGAGCTGTTTTTT.

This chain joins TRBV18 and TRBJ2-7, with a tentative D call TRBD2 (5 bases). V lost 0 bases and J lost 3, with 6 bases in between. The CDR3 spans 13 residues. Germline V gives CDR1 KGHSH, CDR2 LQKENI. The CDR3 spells CASSPPEDYEQYF. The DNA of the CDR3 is TGTGCCAGCTCACCACCGGAGGACTACGAGCAGTACTTC.

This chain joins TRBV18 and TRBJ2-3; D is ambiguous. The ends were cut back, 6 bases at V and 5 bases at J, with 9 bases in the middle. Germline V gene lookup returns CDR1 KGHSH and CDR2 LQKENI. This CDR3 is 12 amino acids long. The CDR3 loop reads CASSRERDTQYF. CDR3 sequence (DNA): TGTGCCAGCTCGCGCGAAAGAGATACGCAGTATTTT.

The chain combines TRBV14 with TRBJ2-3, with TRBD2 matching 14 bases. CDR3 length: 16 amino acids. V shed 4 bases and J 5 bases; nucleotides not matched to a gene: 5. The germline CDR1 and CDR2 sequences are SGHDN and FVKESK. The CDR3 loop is CASSPGLAGGKDTQYF. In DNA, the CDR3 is TGTGCCAGCAGCCCCGGACTAGCGGGAGGTAAAGATACGCAGTATTTT.

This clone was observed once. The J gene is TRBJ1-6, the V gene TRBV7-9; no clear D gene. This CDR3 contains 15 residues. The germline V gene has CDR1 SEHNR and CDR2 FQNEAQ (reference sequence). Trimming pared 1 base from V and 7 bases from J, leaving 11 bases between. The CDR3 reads CASSLDEGANSPLHF. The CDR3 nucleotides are TGTGCCAGCAGCTTAGATGAGGGCGCAAATTCACCCCTCCACTTT.

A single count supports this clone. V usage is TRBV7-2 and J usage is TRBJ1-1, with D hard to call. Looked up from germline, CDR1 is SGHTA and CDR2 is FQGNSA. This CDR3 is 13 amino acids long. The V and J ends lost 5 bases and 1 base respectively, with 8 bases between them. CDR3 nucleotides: TGTGCCAGCAGCCCCCCCTGGAACACTGAAGCTTTCTTT. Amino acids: CASSPPWNTEAFF.

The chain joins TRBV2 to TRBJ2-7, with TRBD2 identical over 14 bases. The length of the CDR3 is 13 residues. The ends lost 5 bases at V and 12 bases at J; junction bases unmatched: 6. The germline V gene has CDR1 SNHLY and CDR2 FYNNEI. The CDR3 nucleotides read TGTGCCAGCAGTAGACTAGCGGGGGGGCGTCCGTACTTC. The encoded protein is CASSRLAGGRPYF.

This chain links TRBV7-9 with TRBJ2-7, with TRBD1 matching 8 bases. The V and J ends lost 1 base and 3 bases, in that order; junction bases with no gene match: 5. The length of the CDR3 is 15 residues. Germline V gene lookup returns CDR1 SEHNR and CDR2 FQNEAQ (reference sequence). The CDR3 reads CASSLGYGQGYEQYF. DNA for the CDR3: TGTGCCAGCAGCTTAGGCTACGGACAGGGCTACGAGCAGTACTTC.

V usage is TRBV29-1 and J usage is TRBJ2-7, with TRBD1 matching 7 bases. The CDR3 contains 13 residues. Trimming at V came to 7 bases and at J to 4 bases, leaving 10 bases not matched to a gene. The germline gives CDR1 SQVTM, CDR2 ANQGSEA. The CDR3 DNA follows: TGCAGCGCCTCCCCCGGGACAGCGTACGAGCAGTACTTC. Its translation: CSASPGTAYEQYF.